These 19 T cell receptor beta chains were sequenced from one sample in a study of cytomegalovirus exposure and HLA in healthy donors. Primers for the PCR totalled 60 Vbeta and 13 Jbeta. The repertoire was sequenced with immunoSEQ multiplex PCR; TCRdb's copy has only in-frame clones and lacks some. The sample shows 150,000 to 200,000 clones, approximately 78% of them seen only once. Input material: PBMCs. These receptors originate from a woman aged 50 to 60 in good health and CMV-seropositive.

J is TRBJ2-1 and V is TRBV7-3, with 9 nucleotides matching TRBD2. Per the germline V gene, CDR1 is SGHTA and CDR2 is FQGTGA. This CDR3 region has 15 residues. V shed 3 bases, J shed 4 bases, and the junction held 4 bases outside the gene matches. CDR3 protein: CASSFSSGTYNEQFF. CDR3 in DNA: TGTGCCAGCAGCTTCTCTAGCGGGACGTACAATGAGCAGTTCTTC.

This clone was picked up one time. CDR3 DNA sequence: TGTGCCAGCAGCGCCCGACAGGGCCTGAACACTGAAGCTTTCTTT. Protein product: CASSARQGLNTEAFF. V is TRBV9 and J is TRBJ1-1; 7 bases are a match to TRBD1. Per germline, CDR1 SGDLS and CDR2 YYNGEE. There are 15 residues in the CDR3. The junction had 5 bases not matched to a gene; V was cut back by 3 bases and J by 0 bases.

V usage is TRBV5-1 and J usage is TRBJ2-7; 8 bases map to TRBD1. CDR1 and CDR2 from the germline V gene are SGHRS and YFSETQ. This CDR3 region has 18 residues. The V gene end was trimmed by 5 bases and the J gene end by 0 bases; junction bases not matched to a gene: 16. In DNA, the CDR3 is TGCGCCAGCAGATCGGGGGACAGGCTGACAGTAGGCTCCTACGAGCAGTACTTC. This codes for CASRSGDRLTVGSYEQYF.

In its sample, this clone was seen once. The chain recombines TRBV5-1 with TRBJ2-1; D might be TRBD1 (5 bases). The V end was cut by 2 bases, the J end by 9 bases, with 12 bases between. CDR3 length equals 13 residues. Germline assignment: CDR1 SGHRS and CDR2 YFSETQ. The CDR3 here is CASSFTGQGEQFF. The CDR3, as DNA: TGCGCCAGCAGCTTCACAGGTCAGGGTGAGCAGTTCTTC.

The chain joins TRBV2 to TRBJ1-2; D not certain. Germline V gene data show CDR1 as SNHLY and CDR2 as FYNNEI. V was trimmed by 7 bases and J by 8 bases, leaving 20 bases between them. The CDR3 loop spans 14 amino acids. CDR3 DNA sequence: TGTGCCAGCAACGGAGGGCTGGAGACTTTGGGCTACACCTTC. Translating it yields CASNGGLETLGYTF.

V and J are TRBV9 and TRBJ1-4; 7 bases map to TRBD1. V was pared by 4 bases and J by 8 bases, with 11 bases of the junction left unmatched. This CDR3 is 15 amino acids long. Germline loops: CDR1 SGDLS, CDR2 YYNGEE. Here the CDR3 DNA reads TGTGCCAGCAGCCTTGGGACAGTTATCGGGGAAAAACTGTTTTTT. This codes for CASSLGTVIGEKLFF.

The V gene is TRBV9, the J gene TRBJ2-5; the D gene is possibly TRBD1 (5 bases). Trimming cost V 0 bases and J 5 bases, with 14 bases left between them. CDR3 length: 15 residues. Germline assignment: CDR1 SGDLS and CDR2 YYNGEE. The CDR3 protein is CASSVGGVPTETQYF. The CDR3 coding sequence is TGTGCCAGCAGCGTAGGGGGCGTCCCGACGGAGACCCAGTACTTC.

The V and J genes are TRBV28 and TRBJ1-2; D perhaps matches TRBD1 (6 bases). The V end lost 4 bases, the J end lost 3 bases, and 9 bases lay between the germline ends. Germline CDR1 MDHEN, CDR2 SYDVKM. This CDR3 region has 13 residues. CDR3 residues: CASSSRQDYGYTF. For the CDR3, the DNA is TGTGCCAGCAGTTCTCGACAGGACTATGGCTACACCTTC.

The chain joins TRBV6-6 to TRBJ1-1, with unresolved D. V was cut by 0 bases and J by 0 bases, with 8 bases left in between. Germline-derived CDR1 and CDR2 are MNHNY and SVGAGI (reference sequence). There are 15 residues in the CDR3. CDR3 in DNA: TGTGCCAGCAGTTACTCGGAGGGAATGAACACTGAAGCTTTCTTT. As protein: CASSYSEGMNTEAFF.

The rearrangement links TRBV5-8 to TRBJ1-5, with TRBD1 identical over 9 bases. The V segment lost 4 bases and the J segment 11 bases; nucleotides outside the gene matches: 16. CDR1 is SGHTS, CDR2 YDEGEE, per germline. CDR3 size: 16 residues. CDR3 in DNA: TGTGCCAGCAGCAGTACCGGGACAGGGATTCATGTAGCCCAGCATTTT. Translated, it gives CASSSTGTGIHVAQHF.

The genes are TRBV18 and TRBJ2-3; 12 nucleotides match TRBD2. CDR3 length equals 18 residues. CDR1 is KGHSH, CDR2 LQKENI, per germline. V lost 0 bases, J lost 1 base, and 5 bases stayed unmatched. The CDR3 DNA follows: TGTGCCAGCTCACCACCTCTAGCGGGGGGGCTGGGCACAGATACGCAGTATTTT. Protein product: CASSPPLAGGLGTDTQYF.

The chain joins TRBV7-3 to TRBJ1-3; D remains ambiguous. The CDR3 consists of 13 residues. The germline gives CDR1 SGHTA, CDR2 FQGTGA. V was trimmed by 5 bases and J by 3 bases, leaving 8 bases between them. CDR3 amino acids: CASSPSYGNTIYF. The CDR3 region has the DNA TGTGCCAGCAGCCCTTCTTATGGAAACACCATATATTTT.

The chain recombines TRBV5-1 with TRBJ1-1, with D perhaps matching TRBD1 (6 bases). CDR1 and CDR2 (germline): SGHRS, YFSETQ. The CDR3 loop spans 15 amino acids. Trimming took 0 bases from V and 1 from J, leaving 10 bases between them. CDR3 sequence reads: CASSLGGGENTEAFF. The CDR3, as DNA: TGCGCCAGCAGCTTGGGTGGGGGCGAGAACACTGAAGCTTTCTTT.

The chain carries TRBV4-1 and TRBJ2-3, with 10 bases that match TRBD2. The germline gives CDR1 MGHRA, CDR2 YSYEKL. The CDR3 loop spans 17 amino acids. J was trimmed by 1 base and V by 3 bases; bases with no gene match: 7. CDR3 sequence: CASSQGFLAGGTDTQYF. In nucleotides, the CDR3 is TGCGCCAGCAGCCAGGGATTTCTAGCGGGGGGCACAGATACGCAGTATTTT.

V and J are TRBV6-5 and TRBJ1-5, with D perhaps TRBD1 (5 bases). Trimming took off 4 bases at V and 8 bases at J, with 18 bases between the two ends. CDR3 size: 15 residues. Germline V gene sequence: CDR1 MNHEY, CDR2 SVGAGI. The CDR3: CASSSTGGWDEPQHF. The CDR3 nucleotides are TGTGCCAGCAGTTCCACTGGGGGGTGGGATGAGCCCCAGCATTTT.

The V call is TRBV4-1, the J call TRBJ2-7, with 8 bases that match TRBD1. Trimming cost V 4 bases and J 2 bases; bases outside gene matches: 4. The CDR3 is 14 amino acids. Looked up from germline, CDR1 is MGHRA and CDR2 is YSYEKL. The CDR3 DNA reads TGCGCCAGCAGCCTTTGGACAGGGACCTACGAGCAGTACTTC. Its protein product is CASSLWTGTYEQYF.

CDR3 bases: TGTGCCAGCAGCCCGGGACACCGCTATGGCTACACCTTC. It specifies CASSPGHRYGYTF. The chain has TRBV11-2 and TRBJ1-2; D may be TRBD1 (6 bases). V lost 5 bases and J 4 bases, leaving 11 bases between the germline ends. Per the germline V gene, CDR1 is SGHAT and CDR2 is FQNNGV. The CDR3 runs 13 residues.

V usage is TRBV5-4 and J usage is TRBJ1-4; D might be TRBD1 (5 bases). This CDR3 has 15 residues. The V gene lost 4 bases and the J gene lost 6 bases, with 16 bases spanning the gap. Germline V gene sequence: CDR1 SGHNT, CDR2 YYREEE (reference sequence). The CDR3 here is CASSRGGVNDEKLFF. In DNA form, the CDR3 reads TGTGCCAGCAGCCGCGGGGGGGTGAATGATGAAAAACTGTTTTTT.

This chain joins TRBV30 and TRBJ1-1, with 7 nucleotides matching TRBD1. The CDR3 is made up of 15 amino acids. Germline V CDR1 and CDR2: GTSNPN, SVGIG (reference sequence). J gave up 0 bases and V 0 bases, and 4 bases lay outside the gene matches. The CDR3 is CAWSVLQGVNTEAFF. The DNA for the CDR3 is TGTGCCTGGAGTGTACTCCAGGGGGTGAACACTGAAGCTTTCTTT.